A selection of T cell receptor beta chains follows, all from one sample in a study of cytomegalovirus exposure and HLA in healthy donors. Repertoires were generated with immunoSEQ multiplex PCR, while TCRdb's copy carries only in-frame clones and drops some. The sample holds approximately 150,000 clones, roughly 86% seen once. The specimen was PBMCs. Receptors were obtained from a man aged 18 to 29 in good health and CMV-seropositive. Each CDR3 is given with its conserved first and last residue. The order of the fields is J gene, V gene, D gene, clone size, CDR3 length, CDR3 protein, CDR3 DNA. The D gene is left open where the match is weak. Clone size is stated in some rows and not others, as once, few, many or a class when expanded.

J: TRBJ2-1
V: TRBV2
D: TRBD2
size: .
length: 16
CDR3: CASSGASGRTYNEQFF
DNA: TGTGCCAGCAGTGGGGCTAGCGGGAGGACATACAATGAGCAGTTCTTC

J: TRBJ1-1
V: TRBV29-1
D: TRBD1
size: .
length: 14
CDR3: CSASPGTVASEAFF
DNA: TGCAGCGCGTCCCCGGGGACAGTCGCCTCTGAAGCTTTCTTT

J: TRBJ1-1
V: TRBV7-9
D: TRBD1
size: .
length: 14
CDR3: CASSPGTGLTEAFF
DNA: TGTGCCAGCAGCCCCGGGACAGGGTTGACTGAAGCTTTCTTT

J: TRBJ2-2
V: TRBV27
D: .
size: .
length: 14
CDR3: CATLERPNTGELFF
DNA: TGTGCCACCTTGGAGAGACCGAACACCGGGGAGCTGTTTTTT

J: TRBJ1-1
V: TRBV2
D: .
size: few
length: 13
CDR3: CASSVGVNTEAFF
DNA: TGTGCCAGCAGTGTGGGAGTGAACACTGAAGCTTTCTTT

J: TRBJ1-6
V: TRBV7-3
D: TRBD1
size: few
length: 15
CDR3: CASSSSGTENSPLHF
DNA: TGTGCCAGCAGCTCATCCGGGACAGAAAATTCACCCCTCCACTTT

J: TRBJ1-2
V: TRBV5-4
D: .
size: few
length: 13
CDR3: CASSLVSGEGYTF
DNA: TGTGCCAGCAGCTTGGTTTCCGGGGAAGGCTACACCTTC

J: TRBJ1-4
V: TRBV18
D: .
size: once
length: 14
CDR3: CASSPERANEKLFF
DNA: TGTGCCAGCTCACCGGAGAGGGCTAATGAAAAACTGTTTTTT

J: TRBJ1-2
V: TRBV11-2
D: TRBD1
size: .
length: 16
CDR3: CASSLGFLVTGGGYTF
DNA: TGTGCCAGCAGCTTAGGATTTTTAGTGACAGGGGGAGGCTACACCTTC

J: TRBJ1-5
V: TRBV30
D: .
size: .
length: 14
CDR3: CAWTGGIGNQPQHF
DNA: TGTGCCTGGACGGGGGGCATCGGCAATCAGCCCCAGCATTTT

J: TRBJ2-7
V: TRBV25-1
D: TRBD2
size: .
length: 17
CDR3: CASSESFGLAGTYEQYF
DNA: TGTGCCAGCAGTGAATCCTTTGGACTAGCGGGGACCTACGAGCAGTACTTC

J: TRBJ2-7
V: TRBV6-6
D: .
size: .
length: 14
CDR3: CASSGGESSYEQYF
DNA: TGTGCCAGCAGTGGAGGGGAGAGCTCCTACGAGCAGTACTTC

J: TRBJ1-1
V: TRBV11-2
D: TRBD1
size: .
length: 14
CDR3: CASSARTGSSEAFF
DNA: TGTGCCAGCAGCGCCAGGACAGGGAGTAGTGAAGCTTTCTTT

J: TRBJ1-2
V: TRBV6-1
D: .
size: once
length: 14
CDR3: CASTGSGVVYGYTF
DNA: TGTGCCAGCACTGGTTCGGGGGTGGTCTATGGCTACACCTTC

J: TRBJ2-3
V: TRBV4-2
D: TRBD2
size: many
length: 17
CDR3: CASSQAASGGGADTQYF
DNA: TGTGCCAGCAGCCAAGCGGCTAGCGGGGGGGGTGCAGATACGCAGTATTTT

J: TRBJ1-1
V: TRBV6-5
D: TRBD1
size: .
length: 14
CDR3: CASSHRDRVGVAFF
DNA: TGTGCCAGCAGTCACCGGGACAGGGTCGGAGTCGCTTTCTTT

J: TRBJ2-7
V: TRBV27
D: TRBD2
size: .
length: 16
CDR3: CASSIHSGATGYEQYF
DNA: TGTGCCAGCAGCATACATAGCGGGGCAACTGGCTACGAGCAGTACTTC

J: TRBJ2-7
V: TRBV4-2
D: .
size: .
length: 16
CDR3: CASSQDGSGPTYEQYF
DNA: TGTGCCAGCAGCCAAGATGGGAGCGGCCCTACCTACGAGCAGTACTTC